Listed below are T cell receptor beta chains from one sample, sequenced in a study of PD-1 blockade in classical Hodgkin lymphoma. Profiled with immunoSEQ multiplex PCR; TCRdb holds only in-frame clones, not every one. The profile shows around 21,000 clones, around 84% of them singletons. This specimen consisted of CD8+ T cells from blood, obtained before the fourth cycle of nivolumab. These receptors were obtained from a human donor with classical Hodgkin lymphoma. Each CDR3 is given with its conserved first and last residue. A D gene is named only where the DNA matches it firmly. The listing skips clone size in some rows; elsewhere it reads once, few, many or a size class.

>TRBJ1-3|TRBD1|TRBV5-1|.
CASSTGTGKISGNTIYF
TGCGCCAGCAGTACCGGGACAGGCAAAATCAGTGGAAACACCATATATTTT
>TRBJ2-1|.|TRBV6-1|.
CAGMKDSGTYNEQFF
TGTGCCGGGATGAAGGATAGTGGTACGTACAATGAGCAGTTCTTC
>TRBJ1-1|.|TRBV28|.
CASGVGNTEAFF
TGTGCCAGCGGGGTAGGGAACACTGAAGCTTTCTTT
>TRBJ1-2|.|TRBV7-9|.
CASSLETAYGYTF
TGTGCCAGCAGCTTGGAGACAGCTTATGGCTACACCTTC
>TRBJ1-1|.|TRBV6-6|.
CASPMGLNTEAFF
TGTGCCAGTCCTATGGGTCTGAACACTGAAGCTTTCTTT
>TRBJ2-1|.|TRBV30|.
CACTKLGARYSEQFF
TGTGCCTGCACAAAACTGGGGGCCCGGTACAGTGAGCAGTTCTTC
>TRBJ2-3|TRBD1|TRBV29-1|once
CSSNLRDRRDTQYF
TGCAGCTCCAACCTCCGGGACAGAAGAGATACGCAGTATTTT
>TRBJ2-3|.|TRBV9|.
CASSVDWTDTQYF
TGTGCCAGCAGCGTAGATTGGACAGATACGCAGTATTTT
>TRBJ2-5|TRBD2|TRBV7-2|.
CASRTERGAPQETQYF
TGTGCCAGCAGAACCGAGCGGGGGGCCCCGCAAGAGACCCAGTACTTC
>TRBJ1-1|.|TRBV7-9|once
CASDTDRNTEAFF
TGTGCCAGTGATACGGACAGGAACACTGAAGCTTTCTTT
>TRBJ2-7|TRBD2|TRBV10-3|.
CALSSGGPDYEQYF
TGTGCCCTCTCTAGCGGGGGGCCAGATTACGAGCAGTACTTC
>TRBJ2-5|.|TRBV5-6|.
CASSLGAAETQYF
TGTGCCAGCAGCTTGGGGGCAGCAGAGACCCAGTACTTC
>TRBJ2-1|TRBD2|TRBV9|.
CASSVGPSGGDEQFF
TGTGCCAGCAGCGTAGGCCCTAGCGGGGGTGATGAGCAGTTCTTC
>TRBJ2-7|.|TRBV13|once
CASSLVSSYEQYF
TGTGCCAGCAGCTTGGTGAGCTCCTACGAGCAGTACTTC
>TRBJ2-3|.|TRBV12-1|once
CASSLLPWTGRPDTQYF
TGTGCCAGCAGCCTCCTCCCGTGGACAGGGAGACCAGATACGCAGTATTTT
>TRBJ2-7|TRBD1|TRBV6-6|.
CASRPGQGASEQYF
TGTGCCAGCAGGCCGGGACAGGGGGCCTCCGAGCAGTACTTC
>TRBJ2-7|.|TRBV6-5|few
CASSYGTADPYEQYF
TGTGCCAGCAGTTACGGGACGGCCGATCCCTACGAGCAGTACTTC
>TRBJ2-2|.|TRBV7-6|.
CASSLVTGDTGELFF
TGTGCCAGCAGCTTAGTAACTGGGGACACCGGGGAGCTGTTTTTT
>TRBJ1-2|.|TRBV19|.
CASRQGLANYGYTF
TGTGCCAGTAGACAGGGACTAGCTAACTATGGCTACACCTTC
>TRBJ1-1|.|TRBV15|.
CATSEERGWNTEAFF
TGTGCCACCAGCGAGGAGCGGGGGTGGAACACTGAAGCTTTCTTT
>TRBJ1-1|.|TRBV5-6|.
CASSLEWNTEAFF
TGTGCCAGCAGCTTGGAATGGAACACTGAAGCTTTCTTT
>TRBJ2-5|TRBD1|TRBV5-4|once
CASSLDTGGLQETQYF
TGTGCCAGCAGCTTGGATACAGGGGGGCTACAAGAGACCCAGTACTTC
>TRBJ2-7|TRBD2|TRBV27|.
CASSTAGGYEQYF
TGTGCCAGCAGTACTGCGGGAGGCTACGAGCAGTACTTC
>TRBJ2-3|TRBD2|TRBV6-1|.
CASSDIAGAFRDTQYF
TGTGCCAGCAGTGACATAGCGGGGGCGTTTCGGGATACGCAGTATTTT
>TRBJ2-1|TRBD2|TRBV4-1|.
CASSPRDVRTSGGVHNEQFF
TGCGCCAGCAGCCCCCGGGACGTACGGACTAGCGGGGGGGTCCACAATGAGCAGTTCTTC
>TRBJ1-4|TRBD1|TRBV28|few
CASSLFDRGSANEKLFF
TGTGCCAGCAGTTTATTTGACAGGGGATCTGCTAATGAAAAACTGTTTTTT
>TRBJ1-2|TRBD1|TRBV11-1|.
CASSTPGGYGYTF
TGTGCCAGCAGCACCCCAGGGGGCTATGGCTACACCTTC
>TRBJ2-7|.|TRBV4-1|.
CASSPGNSYEQYF
TGCGCCAGCAGCCCCGGGAACTCCTACGAGCAGTACTTC
>TRBJ1-1|.|TRBV7-9|.
CASSLDGLAEAFF
TGTGCCAGCAGCTTAGACGGACTGGCTGAAGCTTTCTTT
>TRBJ2-7|TRBD2|TRBV7-2|.
CASSLGSGGGGEQYF
TGTGCCAGCAGCTTAGGGAGCGGGGGGGGAGGTGAGCAGTACTTC
>TRBJ2-7|.|TRBV30|.
CAWSATGSWEQYF
TGTGCCTGGAGTGCCACAGGGAGCTGGGAGCAGTACTTC
>TRBJ1-6|TRBD1|TRBV5-1|.
CASSLEGRGSSYNSPLHF
TGCGCCAGCAGCTTGGAGGGCAGGGGGAGCTCCTATAATTCACCCCTCCACTTT
>TRBJ1-4|.|TRBV14|.
CASSQVNFEKLFF
TGTGCCAGCAGCCAAGTGAATTTTGAAAAACTGTTTTTT
>TRBJ1-5|TRBD1|TRBV6-1|.
CASSDRDRGSNQPQHF
TGTGCCAGCAGTGACCGGGACAGAGGCAGCAATCAGCCCCAGCATTTT
>TRBJ1-1|.|TRBV6-6|few
CASIMGGNTEAFF
TGTGCCAGCATCATGGGGGGGAACACTGAAGCTTTCTTT
>TRBJ2-7|TRBD2|TRBV9|.
CASSPGGGPYEQYF
TGTGCCAGCAGCCCCGGGGGGGGGCCCTACGAGCAGTACTTC
>TRBJ2-7|.|TRBV11-2|few
CASSFLADEQYF
TGTGCCAGCAGTTTTCTAGCTGACGAGCAGTACTTC
>TRBJ2-1|.|TRBV5-1|few
CASSLAGRHNEQFF
TGCGCCAGCAGCTTGGCGGGGAGACACAATGAGCAGTTCTTC
>TRBJ1-2|TRBD1|TRBV19|.
CASNPKTGEINYGYTF
TGTGCCAGTAACCCTAAGACAGGGGAAATTAACTATGGCTACACCTTC
>TRBJ2-1|.|TRBV25-1|.
CASRSSSYNEQFF
TGTGCCAGCAGGTCGAGCTCCTACAATGAGCAGTTCTTC
>TRBJ1-2|.|TRBV29-1|few
CSVGGTYYGYTF
TGCAGCGTTGGAGGCACTTACTATGGCTACACCTTC
>TRBJ2-2|TRBD1|TRBV19|.
CASSGPTGLVGELFF
TGTGCCAGTAGTGGCCCGACAGGGCTAGTCGGGGAGCTGTTTTTT
>TRBJ1-2|.|TRBV10-3|once
CAISEIRGDSLYGYTF
TGTGCCATCAGTGAGATTAGGGGAGACAGCCTCTATGGCTACACCTTC
>TRBJ2-1|TRBD2|TRBV13|.
CASSSGTSGANEQFF
TGTGCCAGCAGCTCCGGGACTAGCGGGGCCAATGAGCAGTTCTTC
>TRBJ2-3|.|TRBV14|.
CASSQVSGGDTQYF
TGTGCCAGCAGCCAAGTTTCCGGGGGAGATACGCAGTATTTT
>TRBJ2-7|TRBD1|TRBV5-6|.
CASSRRGQGRRYEQYF
TGTGCCAGCAGCCGACGAGGACAGGGGAGGCGCTACGAGCAGTACTTC
>TRBJ2-4|TRBD1|TRBV11-3|.
CASSPPRDRSLAKNIQYF
TGTGCCAGCAGCCCTCCTCGGGACAGGTCACTAGCCAAAAACATTCAGTACTTC
>TRBJ2-7|.|TRBV6-1|.
CASIRKGNPYEQYF
TGTGCCAGCATAAGAAAAGGGAACCCCTACGAGCAGTACTTC
>TRBJ2-3|.|TRBV2|once
CASSGPPIPPARTDTQYF
TGTGCCAGCTCGGGACCCCCCATACCCCCCGCACGCACAGATACGCAGTATTTT
>TRBJ1-4|.|TRBV19|once
CASSSQTITTNEKLFF
TGTGCCAGTAGTAGCCAAACGATTACAACTAATGAAAAACTGTTTTTT
>TRBJ1-1|.|TRBV28|.
CASSYQGWPEAFF
TGTGCCAGCAGTTATCAGGGGTGGCCTGAAGCTTTCTTT
>TRBJ2-2|.|TRBV20-1|.
CSAVNTGELFF
TGCAGTGCCGTAAACACCGGGGAGCTGTTTTTT
>TRBJ2-7|.|TRBV7-3|.
CASSPEPSYEQYF
TGTGCCAGCAGCCCCGAGCCCTCCTACGAGCAGTACTTC